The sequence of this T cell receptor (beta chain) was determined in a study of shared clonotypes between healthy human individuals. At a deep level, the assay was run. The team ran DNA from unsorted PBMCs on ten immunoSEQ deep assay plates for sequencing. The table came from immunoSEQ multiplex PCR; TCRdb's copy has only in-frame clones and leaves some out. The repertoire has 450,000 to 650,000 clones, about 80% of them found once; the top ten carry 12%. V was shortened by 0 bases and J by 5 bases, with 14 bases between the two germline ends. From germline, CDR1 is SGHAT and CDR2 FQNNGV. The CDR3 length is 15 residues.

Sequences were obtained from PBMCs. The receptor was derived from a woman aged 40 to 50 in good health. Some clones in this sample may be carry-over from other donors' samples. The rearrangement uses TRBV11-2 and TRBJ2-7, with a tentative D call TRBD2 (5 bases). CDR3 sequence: CASSLDPTRRDEQYF. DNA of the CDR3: TGTGCCAGCAGCTTAGATCCCACTAGAAGGGACGAGCAGTACTTC.